This T cell receptor (beta chain) was found in a study of control samples from healthy donors and cancer patients. Sequenced by immunoSEQ multiplex PCR; TCRdb stores in-frame clones only, minus some. The table includes about 160,000 clones, around 96% detected once. This clone was found once. The CDR3 sequence is 11 residues long. Germline lookup yields CDR1 GTSNPN and CDR2 SVGIG (reference sequence). V was shortened by 0 bases and J by 9 bases, with 8 bases between the two germline ends. The sample was blood. The chain couples TRBV30 to TRBJ1-1; D remains ambiguous. This TCR was recovered from a woman under 40 in good health. CDR3 nucleotide sequence: TGTGCCTGGAGTGTGGGCAGACAAGCTTTCTTT. This encodes CAWSVGRQAFF.